These 4 T cell receptor beta chains were all obtained from the same sample, sequenced in a study of shared clonotypes between healthy human individuals. The method was immunoSEQ multiplex PCR; TCRdb's version includes in-frame clones alone and lacks a portion of them. The table lists some 2.4 million clones, roughly 93% of them singletons, with 0.36% in the top ten. The specimen was naive CD4+ T cells from PBMCs. Documented subset: CD45RA+ positively selected. The receptors shown here come from a man aged 18 to 30 in good health. Some clones in this sample may be carry-over from other donors' samples.

The chain combines TRBV9 with TRBJ1-4; D may be TRBD1 (6 bases). With 5 bases removed from V and 8 bases from J, the gap between germline ends came to 13 bases. CDR1 and CDR2 (germline): SGDLS, YYNGEE. The length of the CDR3 is 13 residues. The CDR3 sequence is CASSWGAGEKLFF. CDR3 bases: TGTGCCAGCAGTTGGGGGGCAGGGGAAAAACTGTTTTTT.

The CDR3 bases are TGTGCCAGCTCACCACAACAACCGGGACAATCCTACGAGCAGTACTTC. This codes for CASSPQQPGQSYEQYF. The chain joins TRBV18 to TRBJ2-7; maybe TRBD1 (6 bases). Germline lookup yields CDR1 KGHSH and CDR2 LQKENI. The CDR3 has 16 amino acids. V lost 1 base to trimming and J lost 1 base, with 14 bases between them.

The chain carries TRBV4-1 and TRBJ2-6, with a possible D match to TRBD2 (6 bases). V was cut by 3 bases and J by 1 base, with 16 bases left in between. Per the germline V gene, CDR1 is MGHRA and CDR2 is YSYEKL. This CDR3 has 18 residues. This CDR3 reads CASSQPGVSGSGANVLTF. The CDR3 coding sequence is TGCGCCAGCAGCCAGCCGGGGGTCTCAGGATCTGGGGCCAACGTCCTGACTTTC.

The V gene is TRBV28, the J gene TRBJ2-7, with D maybe TRBD2 (6 bases). The V and J ends lost 2 bases and 0 bases respectively, with 14 bases between them. Germline V lookup: CDR1 MDHEN, CDR2 SYDVKM. The CDR3 is 16 amino acids. The CDR3 is CASSLLSWRGSYEQYF. In nucleotides, the CDR3 is TGTGCCAGCAGTTTACTCAGCTGGCGGGGCTCCTACGAGCAGTACTTC. Combining the CDR3 with reference TRBV28 and TRBJ2-7 gives the whole variable domain DVKVTQSSRYLVKRTGEKVFLECVQDMDHENMFWYRQDPGLGLRLIYFSYDVKMKEKGDIPEGYSVSREKKERFSLILESASTNQTSMYLCASSLLSWRGSYEQYFGPGTRLTVT.